The clone carrying this T cell receptor (beta chain) appeared many times. CDR1 is DFQATT and CDR2 is SNEGSKA in the germline V gene (reference sequence). V lost 1 base and J 5 bases, leaving 15 bases between the germline ends. The CDR3 contains 16 residues. Using its own MiXCR run on the RT-PCR reads, TCRdb lists one record per CDR3 protein. The sample holds about 680,000 distinct CDR3 sequences, more than 13% seen once. Material for sequencing was memory CD4+ T cells from blood. V is TRBV20-1 and J is TRBJ1-6; D gene uncertain. The sequence was collected from a female donor in good health, serving as a healthy control. As DNA, the CDR3 is TGCAGTGCTAGAGGGCCCTTTCAAGGTGATAATTCACCCCTCCACTTT. Protein: CSARGPFQGDNSPLHF.